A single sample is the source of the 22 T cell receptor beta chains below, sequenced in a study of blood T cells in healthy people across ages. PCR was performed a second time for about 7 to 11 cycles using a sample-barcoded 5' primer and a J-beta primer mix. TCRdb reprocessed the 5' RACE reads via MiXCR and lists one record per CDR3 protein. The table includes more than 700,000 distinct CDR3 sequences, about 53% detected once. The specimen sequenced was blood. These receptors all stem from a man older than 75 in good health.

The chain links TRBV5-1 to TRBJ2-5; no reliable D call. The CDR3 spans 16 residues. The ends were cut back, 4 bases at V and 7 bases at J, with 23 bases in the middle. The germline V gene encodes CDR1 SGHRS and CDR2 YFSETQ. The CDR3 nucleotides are TGCGCCAGCAGCCCCAGCGTCGGGCAGGCCCCGGGGACCCAGTACTTC. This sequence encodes CASSPSVGQAPGTQYF.

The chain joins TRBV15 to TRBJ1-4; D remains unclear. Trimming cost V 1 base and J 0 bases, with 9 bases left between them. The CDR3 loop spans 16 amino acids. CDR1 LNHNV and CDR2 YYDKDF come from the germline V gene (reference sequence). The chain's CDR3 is CATSRVGAATNEKLFF. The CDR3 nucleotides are TGTGCCACCAGCAGAGTGGGAGCTGCAACTAATGAAAAACTGTTTTTT.

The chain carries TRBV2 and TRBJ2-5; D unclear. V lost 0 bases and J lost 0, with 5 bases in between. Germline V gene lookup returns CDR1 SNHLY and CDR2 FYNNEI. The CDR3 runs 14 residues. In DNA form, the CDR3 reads TGTGCCAGCAGTGAAGCCCAGTACCAAGAGACCCAGTACTTC. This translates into CASSEAQYQETQYF. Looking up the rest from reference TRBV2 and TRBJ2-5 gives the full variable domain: EPEVTQTPSHQVTQMGQEVILRCVPISNHLYFYWYRQILGQKVEFLVSFYNNEISEKSEIFDDQFSVERPDGSNFTLKIRSTKLEDSAMYFCASSEAQYQETQYFGPGTRLLVL.

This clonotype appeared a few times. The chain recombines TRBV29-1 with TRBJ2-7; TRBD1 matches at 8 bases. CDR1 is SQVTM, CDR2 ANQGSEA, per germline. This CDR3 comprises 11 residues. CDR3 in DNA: TGCAGTACTGGGACAGGCTACGAGCAGTACTTC. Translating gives CSTGTGYEQYF.

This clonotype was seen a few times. The CDR3 DNA is TGTGCCAGCAGTGCCAAGACAGGGGTGTATGGCTACACCTTC. Translating it yields CASSAKTGVYGYTF. The V gene is TRBV12-3 or TRBV12-4, the J gene TRBJ1-2, with 8 bases identical to TRBD1. This CDR3 has 14 amino acids. V lost 5 bases to trimming and J lost 5 bases; unmatched junction nucleotides: 7.

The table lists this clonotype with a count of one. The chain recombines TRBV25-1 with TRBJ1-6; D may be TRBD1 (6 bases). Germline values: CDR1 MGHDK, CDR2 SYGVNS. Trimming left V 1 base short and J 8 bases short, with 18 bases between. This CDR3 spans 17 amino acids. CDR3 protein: CASSESRGGLVDSPLHF. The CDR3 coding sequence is TGTGCCAGCAGTGAATCCAGGGGAGGCTTAGTGGATTCACCCCTCCACTTT.

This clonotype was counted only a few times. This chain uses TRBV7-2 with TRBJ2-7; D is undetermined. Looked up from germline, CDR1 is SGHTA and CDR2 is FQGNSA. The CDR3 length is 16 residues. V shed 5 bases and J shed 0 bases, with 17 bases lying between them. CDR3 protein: CASSLNRVLSSYEQYF. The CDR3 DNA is TGTGCCAGCAGCCTGAACCGGGTCCTAAGCTCCTACGAGCAGTACTTC.

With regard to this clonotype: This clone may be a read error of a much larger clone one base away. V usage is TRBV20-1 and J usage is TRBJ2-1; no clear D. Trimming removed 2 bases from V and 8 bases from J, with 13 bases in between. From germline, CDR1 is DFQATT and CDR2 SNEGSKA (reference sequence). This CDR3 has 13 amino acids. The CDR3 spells CSARWFENDEQFF. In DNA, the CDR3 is TGCAGTGCTAGATGGTTTGAGAACGATGAGCAGTTCTTC.

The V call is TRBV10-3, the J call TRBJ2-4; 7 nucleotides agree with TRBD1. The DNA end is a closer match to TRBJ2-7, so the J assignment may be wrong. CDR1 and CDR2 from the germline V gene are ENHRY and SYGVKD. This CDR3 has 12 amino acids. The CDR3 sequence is CAIRGDSGEQYF. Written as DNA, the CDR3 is TGTGCCATCAGAGGGGACAGTGGCGAGCAGTACTTC.

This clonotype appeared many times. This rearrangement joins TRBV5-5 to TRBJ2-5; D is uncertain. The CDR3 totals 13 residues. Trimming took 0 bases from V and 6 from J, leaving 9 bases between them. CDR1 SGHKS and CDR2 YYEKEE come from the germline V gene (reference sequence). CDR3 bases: TGTGCCAGCAGCTTGGTCCCGTTTAAGACCCAGTACTTC. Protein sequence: CASSLVPFKTQYF.

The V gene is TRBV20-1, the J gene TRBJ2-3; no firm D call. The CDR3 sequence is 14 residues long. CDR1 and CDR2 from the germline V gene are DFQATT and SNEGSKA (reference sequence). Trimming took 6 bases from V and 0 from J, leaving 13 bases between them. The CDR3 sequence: CSAPDVSSTDTQYF. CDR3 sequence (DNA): TGCAGTGCACCCGACGTATCTAGCACAGATACGCAGTATTTT.

The CDR3 region has the DNA TGTGCCAGCAGCGGGACAGGGGGCAGGCAGCCCCAGCATTTT. It encodes CASSGTGGRQPQHF. This chain uses TRBV9 with TRBJ1-5, with 11 bases fitting TRBD1. Germline assignment: CDR1 SGDLS and CDR2 YYNGEE. V lost 3 bases, J lost 7 bases, and 3 bases stayed unmatched. This CDR3 contains 14 residues.

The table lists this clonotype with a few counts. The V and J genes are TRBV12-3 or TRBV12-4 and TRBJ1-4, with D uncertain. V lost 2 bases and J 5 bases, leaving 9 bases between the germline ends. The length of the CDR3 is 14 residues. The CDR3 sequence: CASSLRAPNEKLFF. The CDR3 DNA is TGTGCCAGCAGTTTAAGGGCCCCCAATGAAAAACTGTTTTTT.

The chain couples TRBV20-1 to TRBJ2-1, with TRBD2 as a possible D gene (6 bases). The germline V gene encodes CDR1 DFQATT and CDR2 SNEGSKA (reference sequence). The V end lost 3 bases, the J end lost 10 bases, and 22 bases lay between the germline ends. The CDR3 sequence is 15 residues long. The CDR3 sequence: CSARKGPGGTNEQFF. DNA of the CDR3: TGCAGTGCTAGGAAAGGGCCAGGCGGGACCAACGAGCAGTTCTTC.

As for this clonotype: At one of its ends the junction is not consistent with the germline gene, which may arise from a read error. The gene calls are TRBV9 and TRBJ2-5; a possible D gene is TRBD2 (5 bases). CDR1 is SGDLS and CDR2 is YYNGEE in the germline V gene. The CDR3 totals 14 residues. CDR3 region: CTSSVAPGSETQYF. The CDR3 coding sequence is TGTACCAGCAGCGTAGCCCCGGGATCCGAGACCCAGTACTTC.

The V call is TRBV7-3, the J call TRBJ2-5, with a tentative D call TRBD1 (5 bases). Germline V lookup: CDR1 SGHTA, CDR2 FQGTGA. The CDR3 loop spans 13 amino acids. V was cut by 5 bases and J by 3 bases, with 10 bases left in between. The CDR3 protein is CASSVRREETQYF. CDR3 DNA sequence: TGTGCCAGCAGCGTACGCAGGGAAGAGACCCAGTACTTC. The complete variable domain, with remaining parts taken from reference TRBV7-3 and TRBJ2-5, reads GAGVSQTPSNKVTEKGKYVELRCDPISGHTALYWYRQSLGQGPEFLIYFQGTGAADDSGLPNDRFFAVRPEGSVSTLKIQRTERGDSAVYLCASSVRREETQYFGPGTRLLVL.

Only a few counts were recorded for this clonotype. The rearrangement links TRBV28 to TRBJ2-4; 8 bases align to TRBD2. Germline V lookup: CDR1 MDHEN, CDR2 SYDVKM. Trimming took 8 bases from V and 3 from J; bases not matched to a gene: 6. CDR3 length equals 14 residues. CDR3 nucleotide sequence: TGTGCCAGCCGGGGGGGGCTTGGCAAAAACATTCAGTACTTC. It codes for CASRGGLGKNIQYF. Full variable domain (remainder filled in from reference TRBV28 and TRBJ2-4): DVKVTQSSRYLVKRTGEKVFLECVQDMDHENMFWYRQDPGLGLRLIYFSYDVKMKEKGDIPEGYSVSREKKERFSLILESASTNQTSMYLCASRGGLGKNIQYFGAGTRLSVL.

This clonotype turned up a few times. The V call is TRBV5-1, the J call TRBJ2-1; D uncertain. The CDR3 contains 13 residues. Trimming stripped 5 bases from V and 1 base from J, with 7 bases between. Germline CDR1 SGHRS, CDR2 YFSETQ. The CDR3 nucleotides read TGCGCCAGCAGGGCTCTTTCCTACAATGAGCAGTTCTTC. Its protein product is CASRALSYNEQFF. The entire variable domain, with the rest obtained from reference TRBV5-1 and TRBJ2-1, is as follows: KAGVTQTPRYLIKTRGQQVTLSCSPISGHRSVSWYQQTPGQGLQFLFEYFSETQRNKGNFPGRFSGRQFSNSRSEMNVSTLELGDSALYLCASRALSYNEQFFGPGTRLTVL.

In DNA form, the CDR3 reads TGTGCCAGCAGCGCCTATCCCAGGGACGAGCAGTACTTC. Translating gives CASSAYPRDEQYF. The chain is built from TRBV7-3 and TRBJ2-5; possible D gene TRBD1, 5 bases. The assigned J gene may be wrong: the sequence end matches TRBJ2-7 better. This CDR3 contains 13 residues. Germline V gene sequence: CDR1 SGHTA, CDR2 FQGTGA.

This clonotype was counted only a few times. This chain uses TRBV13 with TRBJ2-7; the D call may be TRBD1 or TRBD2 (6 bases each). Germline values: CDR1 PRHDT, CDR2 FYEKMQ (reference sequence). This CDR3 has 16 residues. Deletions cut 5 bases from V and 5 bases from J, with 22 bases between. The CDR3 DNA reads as TGTGCCAGCAGCCTATACCTGACAGGAGGGATGCACGAGCAGTACTTC. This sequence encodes CASSLYLTGGMHEQYF.

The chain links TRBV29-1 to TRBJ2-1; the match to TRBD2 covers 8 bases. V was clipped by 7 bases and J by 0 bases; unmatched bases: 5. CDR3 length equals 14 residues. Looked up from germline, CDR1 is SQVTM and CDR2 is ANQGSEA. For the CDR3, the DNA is TGCAGCGGCTGGGGGACTAGCTCCTACAATGAGCAGTTCTTC. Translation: CSGWGTSSYNEQFF.

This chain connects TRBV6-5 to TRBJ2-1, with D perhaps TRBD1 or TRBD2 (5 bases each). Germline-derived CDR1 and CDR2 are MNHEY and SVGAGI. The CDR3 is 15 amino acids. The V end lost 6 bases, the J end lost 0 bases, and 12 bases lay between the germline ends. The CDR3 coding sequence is TGTGCCAGCAGACGGGCAGGGAGCTCCTACAATGAGCAGTTCTTC. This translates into CASRRAGSSYNEQFF.